The TCR beta chain described here comes from a study of cytomegalovirus exposure and HLA in healthy donors. This CDR3 is 15 amino acids long. The V and J ends lost 4 bases and 6 bases respectively, with 16 bases between them. Germline V lookup: CDR1 SEHNR, CDR2 FQNEAQ (reference sequence). 13 Jbeta primers and 60 Vbeta primers were used for the PCR. Produced via immunoSEQ multiplex PCR; TCRdb's table is partial and in-frame only. The sample lists some 170,000 clones, around three quarters seen once, with about 3.8% in the top ten. This sequence joins TRBV7-9 and TRBJ2-4; weak D call: TRBD2 (6 bases). The source material was PBMCs. The TCR originated in a man aged 25 to 40 in good health and CMV-seropositive. The CDR3 DNA follows: TGTGCCAGCAGCTGGGGGGTGGGTGGCGGAAACATTCAGTACTTC. It specifies CASSWGVGGGNIQYF. The variable domain in full, with the rest retrieved from reference TRBV7-9 and TRBJ2-4, is DTGVSQNPRHKITKRGQNVTFRCDPISEHNRLYWYRQTLGQGPEFLTYFQNEAQLEKSRLLSDRFSAERPKGSFSTLEIQRTEQGDSAMYLCASSWGVGGGNIQYFGAGTRLSVL.